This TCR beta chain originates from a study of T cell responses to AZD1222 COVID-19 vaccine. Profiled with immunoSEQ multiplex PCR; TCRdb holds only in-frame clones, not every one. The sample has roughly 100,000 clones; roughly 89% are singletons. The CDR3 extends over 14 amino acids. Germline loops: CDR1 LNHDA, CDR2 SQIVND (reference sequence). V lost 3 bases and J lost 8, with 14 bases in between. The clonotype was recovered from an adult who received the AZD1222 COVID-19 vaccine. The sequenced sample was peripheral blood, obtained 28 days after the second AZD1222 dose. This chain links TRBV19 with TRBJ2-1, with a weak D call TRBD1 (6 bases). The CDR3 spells CASSIHRVNHEQFF. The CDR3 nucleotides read TGTGCCAGTAGTATCCACAGGGTCAACCATGAGCAGTTCTTC.